The clone carrying this T cell receptor beta chain has at least ten counts. The antigen remains undetermined. The record originates from a study of human T cells and chemical hapten exposure. The overall study: Upper back patch tests used 0.01% DPC, scored after 6 days. TCR yields differed between samples (mainly from small differences in pooled library volume).

Looked up from germline, CDR1 is MGHDK and CDR2 is SYGVNS. Deletions cut 4 bases from V and 6 bases from J, with 15 bases between. CDR3 size: 14 residues. General study points: PT1 expanded TCR counts correlated positively with patch test score.

TCRdb ran MiXCR on the RACE reads and lists one entry per CDR3 protein. The sample includes roughly 100,000 distinct CDR3 sequences, approximately 11% seen only once; the top ten take under 3.5%. The time point denotes: pre-sensitization, week 0. Treatment reported: therapeutic diphenylcyclopropenone sensitization with weekly scalp DPC. V usage is TRBV25-1 and J usage is TRBJ1-1; D gene unclear. The TCR was taken from a woman aged 60 to 75 with alopecia areata. Some clones in this sample may be carry-over from other donors' samples. This specimen was whole blood, taken in connection with sensitization to the hapten diphenylcyclopropenone (DPC). The CDR3 DNA follows: TGTGCCAGCAGTGGCCTTGGAGAGGCTCCTGAAGCTTTCTTT. This sequence encodes CASSGLGEAPEAFF.